Listed below are T cell receptor beta chains from one sample, sequenced in a study of blood T cell repertoires in COVID-19. Assay: immunoSEQ multiplex PCR; the TCRdb copy retains only in-frame clones and omits some. The sample lists tens of thousands of clones; more than 75% were seen once. Sequenced material: peripheral blood. The receptors derive from a man in his fifties with active or convalescent COVID-19. Both conserved end residues are part of each CDR3. Fields, in order: clone size, V gene, J gene, D gene, CDR3 protein, CDR3 DNA. A D gene is named only where the DNA matches it firmly. Clone size is given for some rows only: seen once, a few or many times, or a class if the clone is expanded.

size: NA; V: TRBV24-1; J: TRBJ2-7; D: NA; CDR3: CATGSSGDHSYEQYF; DNA: TGTGCCACCGGGAGTTCAGGGGACCACTCCTACGAGCAGTACTTC
size: few; V: TRBV30; J: TRBJ1-5; D: NA; CDR3: CAWSSGGGQPQHF; DNA: TGTGCCTGGAGTTCGGGGGGCGGTCAGCCCCAGCATTTT
size: NA; V: TRBV18; J: TRBJ2-2; D: NA; CDR3: CASSPQGNGELFF; DNA: TGTGCCAGCTCACCACAGGGGAACGGGGAGCTGTTTTTT
size: NA; V: TRBV5-1; J: TRBJ1-6; D: NA; CDR3: CASSFNENSPLHF; DNA: TGCGCCAGCAGCTTCAACGAGAATTCACCCCTCCACTTT
size: NA; V: TRBV20-1; J: TRBJ2-5; D: TRBD2; CDR3: CSASRASGGAGGETQYF; DNA: TGCAGTGCTAGTAGGGCTAGCGGGGGGGCGGGCGGGGAGACCCAGTACTTC
size: NA; V: TRBV28; J: TRBJ1-1; D: NA; CDR3: CASSSGSLNTEAFF; DNA: TGTGCCAGCAGTTCAGGCAGCTTAAACACTGAAGCTTTCTTT
size: NA; V: TRBV29-1; J: TRBJ1-2; D: NA; CDR3: CSVEVTALYGYTF; DNA: TGCAGCGTTGAAGTGACAGCGCTCTATGGCTACACCTTC
size: NA; V: TRBV12-3/TRBV12-4; J: TRBJ2-7; D: NA; CDR3: CASSADREQYF; DNA: TGTGCCAGCAGTGCAGACAGAGAGCAGTACTTC
size: NA; V: TRBV28; J: TRBJ1-2; D: NA; CDR3: CASSYGRGLNYGYTF; DNA: TGTGCCAGCAGCTACGGGCGGGGTCTTAACTATGGCTACACCTTC
size: NA; V: TRBV10-3; J: TRBJ1-1; D: TRBD1; CDR3: CAMSRGPGTEAFF; DNA: TGTGCCATGTCCAGGGGGCCGGGCACTGAAGCTTTCTTT
size: NA; V: TRBV10-1; J: TRBJ2-2; D: TRBD2; CDR3: CASSPTSGGAHTGELFF; DNA: TGCGCCAGCAGCCCGACTAGCGGGGGGGCCCACACCGGGGAGCTGTTTTTT
size: NA; V: TRBV27; J: TRBJ1-2; D: TRBD1; CDR3: CASSPIPLSGGYGYTF; DNA: TGTGCCAGCAGTCCTATCCCCCTGTCAGGGGGCTATGGCTACACCTTC
size: NA; V: TRBV19; J: TRBJ1-4; D: NA; CDR3: CASSMITGSPYEKLFF; DNA: TGTGCCAGTAGTATGATAACCGGGAGCCCATATGAAAAACTGTTTTTT
size: NA; V: TRBV3-1/TRBV3-2; J: TRBJ2-3; D: TRBD2; CDR3: CASSQGNSGGDTQYF; DNA: TGTGCCAGCAGCCAAGGTAATAGCGGGGGAGATACGCAGTATTTT
size: NA; V: TRBV18; J: TRBJ2-2; D: NA; CDR3: CASSPRPGQGQDTGELFF; DNA: TGTGCCAGCTCACCGAGACCCGGCCAGGGGCAGGACACCGGGGAGCTGTTTTTT
size: once; V: TRBV2; J: TRBJ1-4; D: NA; CDR3: CASSRTVFEKLFF; DNA: TGTGCCAGCTCCCGGACAGTTTTTGAAAAACTGTTTTTT
size: NA; V: TRBV19; J: TRBJ2-2; D: NA; CDR3: CASRAPNTGELFF; DNA: TGTGCCAGTAGGGCACCGAACACCGGGGAGCTGTTTTTT
size: NA; V: TRBV5-6; J: TRBJ1-2; D: NA; CDR3: CASSSLGRTDYGYTF; DNA: TGTGCCAGCAGCTCGTTGGGGAGGACGGACTATGGCTACACCTTC
size: few; V: TRBV21-1; J: TRBJ1-6; D: NA; CDR3: CASRGRTSNSPLHF; DNA: TGTGCCAGCCGGGGGAGGACCTCTAATTCACCCCTCCACTTT
size: once; V: TRBV24-1; J: TRBJ2-2; D: TRBD2; CDR3: CATSDFRSGLGPPGELFF; DNA: TGTGCCACCAGTGATTTTAGGTCGGGACTAGGGCCCCCCGGGGAGCTGTTTTTT
size: NA; V: TRBV9; J: TRBJ1-3; D: NA; CDR3: CASSADISGNTIYF; DNA: TGTGCCAGCAGCGCCGACATCTCTGGAAACACCATATATTTT
size: NA; V: TRBV7-6; J: TRBJ2-3; D: NA; CDR3: CASSYSGDSTDTQYF; DNA: TGTGCCAGCAGCTATAGCGGAGATAGCACAGATACGCAGTATTTT
size: once; V: TRBV5-4; J: TRBJ2-4; D: NA; CDR3: CASSADSNIQYF; DNA: TGTGCCAGCAGCGCTGACTCAAACATTCAGTACTTC
size: NA; V: TRBV6-2/TRBV6-3; J: TRBJ1-1; D: TRBD1; CDR3: CASSRRDSPFVTEAFF; DNA: TGTGCCAGCAGCCGCCGGGACAGCCCATTTGTCACTGAAGCTTTCTTT
size: few; V: TRBV5-1; J: TRBJ2-7; D: NA; CDR3: CASSPQGMSSYEQYF; DNA: TGCGCCAGCAGCCCCCAGGGGATGAGCTCCTACGAGCAGTACTTC
size: once; V: TRBV29-1; J: TRBJ1-2; D: NA; CDR3: CSVEIEGYTF; DNA: TGCAGCGTGGAAATTGAGGGCTACACCTTC
size: NA; V: TRBV19; J: TRBJ2-3; D: NA; CDR3: CASSIGRSQGDTQYF; DNA: TGTGCCAGTAGTATAGGCCGTTCTCAGGGAGATACGCAGTATTTT
size: NA; V: TRBV19; J: TRBJ1-5; D: NA; CDR3: CATSGGDNQPQHF; DNA: TGTGCCACTTCGGGGGGAGATAATCAGCCCCAGCATTTT
size: NA; V: TRBV9; J: TRBJ2-3; D: NA; CDR3: CASSSLSTDTQYF; DNA: TGTGCCAGCTCCTCCTTGTCCACAGATACGCAGTATTTT
size: few; V: TRBV9; J: TRBJ2-2; D: NA; CDR3: CASSVAGFRGGELFF; DNA: TGTGCCAGCAGCGTAGCGGGGTTTCGTGGCGGGGAGCTGTTTTTT
size: few; V: TRBV12-3/TRBV12-4; J: TRBJ1-5; D: NA; CDR3: CASSRTENQPQHF; DNA: TGTGCCAGCAGCAGGACAGAAAATCAGCCCCAGCATTTT
size: NA; V: TRBV6-1; J: TRBJ2-1; D: NA; CDR3: CASSELGVSPYNEQFF; DNA: TGTGCCAGCAGTGAACTCGGAGTTAGCCCTTACAATGAGCAGTTCTTC
size: NA; V: TRBV18; J: TRBJ2-1; D: NA; CDR3: CASSPYGRGNGEQFF; DNA: TGTGCCAGCTCACCATACGGGCGGGGCAATGGTGAGCAGTTCTTC
size: NA; V: TRBV12-5; J: TRBJ2-1; D: TRBD2; CDR3: CASGLVLADYNEQFF; DNA: TGTGCTAGTGGTTTGGTCCTAGCGGACTACAATGAGCAGTTCTTC
size: NA; V: TRBV2; J: TRBJ2-1; D: NA; CDR3: CASSEGLESYNEQFF; DNA: TGTGCCAGCAGTGAAGGGCTAGAATCCTACAATGAGCAGTTCTTC
size: NA; V: TRBV30; J: TRBJ1-6; D: TRBD1; CDR3: CAWRGQGAAPLHF; DNA: TGTGCCTGGAGGGGCCAGGGGGCGGCACCCCTCCACTTT
size: NA; V: TRBV2; J: TRBJ2-5; D: TRBD1; CDR3: CASSGGDRGRETQYF; DNA: TGTGCCAGCAGTGGTGGGGACAGGGGGCGAGAGACCCAGTACTTC
size: once; V: TRBV5-4; J: TRBJ1-2; D: TRBD1; CDR3: CASSRNRGGYTF; DNA: TGTGCCAGCAGCCGCAACAGGGGTGGCTACACCTTC
size: once; V: TRBV10-1; J: TRBJ2-7; D: TRBD1; CDR3: CASSGIQGAPTYEQYF; DNA: TGCGCCAGCAGTGGGATTCAGGGGGCTCCAACCTACGAGCAGTACTTC
size: NA; V: TRBV12-3/TRBV12-4; J: TRBJ1-5; D: NA; CDR3: CASSNRVKKPQHF; DNA: TGTGCCAGCAGTAACAGGGTAAAGAAACCCCAGCATTTT
size: NA; V: TRBV19; J: TRBJ2-2; D: TRBD1; CDR3: CASSRGTGVNTGELFF; DNA: TGTGCCAGTAGTCGAGGGACAGGAGTCAACACCGGGGAGCTGTTTTTT
size: NA; V: TRBV19; J: TRBJ2-1; D: TRBD2; CDR3: CASSGGSGGVWDEQFF; DNA: TGTGCCAGTAGTGGGGGAAGCGGGGGAGTCTGGGATGAGCAGTTCTTC
size: once; V: TRBV24-1; J: TRBJ1-1; D: NA; CDR3: CATSVRGNTEAFF; DNA: TGTGCCACCAGTGTAAGGGGGAACACTGAAGCTTTCTTT
size: NA; V: TRBV11-2; J: TRBJ2-5; D: TRBD2; CDR3: CASSLGPLAGYQETQYF; DNA: TGTGCCAGCAGCTTAGGGCCACTAGCGGGGTACCAAGAGACCCAGTACTTC
size: NA; V: TRBV28; J: TRBJ2-1; D: TRBD2; CDR3: CASISFSGGASNEQFF; DNA: TGTGCCAGCATTTCTTTTAGCGGGGGGGCCAGCAATGAGCAGTTCTTC
size: few; V: TRBV27; J: TRBJ2-6; D: NA; CDR3: CASGGGPSGANVLTF; DNA: TGTGCCAGCGGTGGGGGCCCCTCTGGGGCCAACGTCCTGACTTTC
size: once; V: TRBV6-5; J: TRBJ2-7; D: TRBD1; CDR3: CASSPDRALYEQYF; DNA: TGTGCCAGCAGTCCCGACAGGGCTCTCTACGAGCAGTACTTC